The clone carrying this T cell receptor (beta chain) came up a few times. Germline values: CDR1 MDHEN, CDR2 SYDVKM. CDR3 size: 11 residues. The ends were cut back, 6 bases at V and 2 bases at J, with 4 bases in the middle. Sequencing used immunoSEQ multiplex PCR; TCRdb keeps in-frame clones, though not all of them. Here the sample spans approximately 460,000 clones, approximately 90% being singletons. These data originate in a study of Ad26.COV2.S vaccination and SARS-CoV-2 variants. Treatment reported: some 20 received Ad26.COV2.S at low or high dose, single or two shots; about five received placebo; per-sample allocation not given. Specimen acquisition occurred on day 63 following the initial vaccine or placebo injection.

The chain carries TRBV28 and TRBJ1-2; D is uncertain. This TCR was sampled from a person aged 18-60 years who received the Ad26.COV2.S COVID-19 vaccine or a placebo. Sequenced here: peripheral blood, sampled in a trial of Ad26.COV2.S vaccine versus placebo. CDR3 coding DNA: TGTGCCAGCAGATTAAACTATGGCTACACCTTC. Translation: CASRLNYGYTF.